This T cell receptor (beta chain) was sequenced during a study of graft-versus-host responses after intestinal transplantation. Findings and caveats of the study: Ileal or blood samples showed some GvH clones first, and such clones were also found in recipient marrow.

A remark on this clone: The antigen remains unidentified.

With 9 bases removed from V and 2 bases from J, the gap between germline ends came to 8 bases. Germline CDR1 and CDR2: SGHTA and FQGNSA. The CDR3 is 12 amino acids. Using immunoSEQ multiplex PCR, the repertoire was profiled, and TCRdb retains in-frame clones only, with some absent. The sample records just over 70,000 clones, over 75% being singletons. The chain employs TRBV7-2 and TRBJ1-5, with D tentatively TRBD1 (5 bases). Sequenced here: unstimulated CD4+ T cells sorted from spleen or lymph node cells, sampled before transplant. The source of this sequence is a human donor who was the organ donor for an intestinal transplant. CDR3 nucleotide sequence: TGTGCCAGGGGCAGGGGCAATCAGCCCCAGCATTTT. Amino acids: CARGRGNQPQHF.